This T cell receptor beta chain was captured by sequencing in a study of blood T cell repertoires in COVID-19. The repertoire was sequenced with immunoSEQ multiplex PCR; TCRdb's copy has only in-frame clones and lacks some. Among 30,000 to 40,000 clones listed, less than 90% were seen once. This TCR came from a man in his 70s with active COVID-19. The sequencing input was peripheral blood.

The CDR3 loop reads CASSLSLAGQETQYF. In DNA form, the CDR3 reads TGTGCCAGCAGCTTAAGTCTCGCGGGGCAAGAGACCCAGTACTTC. This chain links TRBV7-9 with TRBJ2-5, with a weak D call TRBD2 (6 bases). This CDR3 region has 15 residues. Germline CDR1 reads SEHNR; CDR2 reads FQNEAQ (reference sequence). V was trimmed by 2 bases and J by 2 bases, leaving 12 bases between them.